This passage covers 11 T cell receptor beta chains from one sample sequenced in a study of blood T cell repertoires in COVID-19. The assay was immunoSEQ multiplex PCR, and TCRdb's table has in-frame clones only and misses some. The sample holds over 100,000 clones, around nine tenths seen once. The sequencing input was peripheral blood. These receptors all come from a woman in her 70s with COVID-19, enrolled during active disease.

The genes are TRBV7-9 and TRBJ2-6, with a possible D match to TRBD1 (5 bases). CDR3 length equals 15 residues. Germline V gene lookup returns CDR1 SEHNR and CDR2 FQNEAQ (reference sequence). Trimming stripped 2 bases from V and 1 base from J, with 6 bases between. This chain's CDR3 is CASSLSGSGANVLTF. The CDR3 DNA is TGTGCCAGCAGCTTATCAGGGTCTGGGGCCAACGTCCTGACTTTC.

The chain combines TRBV9 with TRBJ2-3, with D possibly TRBD1 on 6 matching bases. This CDR3 has 17 amino acids. Germline V gives CDR1 SGDLS, CDR2 YYNGEE. Between the trimmed V and J ends, which lost 0 bases and 1 base, there was a span of 15 bases. CDR3 sequence: CASSVGDRRRGTDTQYF. DNA of the CDR3: TGTGCCAGCAGCGTAGGCGACAGGAGAAGGGGCACAGATACGCAGTATTTT.

The chain combines TRBV12-3 or TRBV12-4 with TRBJ2-2; D not resolved. This CDR3 has 12 residues. Trimming pared 3 bases from V and 6 bases from J, leaving 5 bases between. Here the CDR3 reads CASSFSAGELFF. In DNA form, the CDR3 reads TGTGCCAGCAGTTTCTCTGCCGGGGAGCTGTTTTTT.

The V and J genes are TRBV21-1 and TRBJ2-2; the table's D call of TRBD2 was not tested on the DNA. TRBV21-1 is termed a pseudogene. This CDR3 comprises 17 residues. The CDR3 loop is CASSATSGGPLTGELFF. CDR3 sequence (DNA): TGTGCCAGCAGCGCGACTAGCGGGGGGCCTCTCACCGGGGAGCTGTTTTTT.

The chain links TRBV7-9 to TRBJ2-7; TRBD1 aligns across 10 bases. The germline V gene encodes CDR1 SEHNR and CDR2 FQNEAQ (reference sequence). Germline trimming cut 4 bases from V and 2 bases from J; bases unmatched to any gene: 11. The CDR3 runs to 17 residues. The CDR3 sequence is CASSSGQGVYPTYEQYF. The CDR3 DNA reads TGTGCCAGCAGCTCAGGACAGGGGGTTTATCCAACCTACGAGCAGTACTTC.

The chain couples TRBV4-2 to TRBJ2-7, with TRBD2 matching 9 bases. The CDR3 is made up of 18 amino acids. Germline V gene lookup returns CDR1 LGHNA and CDR2 YNFKEQ. The junction had 9 bases not matched to a gene; V was cut back by 0 bases and J by 0 bases. CDR3 in amino acids: CASSQDLASGVSSYEQYF. The CDR3 DNA sequence: TGTGCCAGCAGCCAAGATTTGGCTAGCGGGGTTAGCTCCTACGAGCAGTACTTC.

The J gene is TRBJ2-6, the V gene TRBV5-1; no firm D call. Germline V CDR1 and CDR2: SGHRS, YFSETQ. V shed 2 bases and J shed 1 base, with 4 bases lying between them. There are 14 residues in the CDR3. The CDR3 sequence is CASSLLSGANVLTF. The CDR3 DNA reads TGCGCCAGCAGCTTACTTTCTGGGGCCAACGTCCTGACTTTC.

The chain carries TRBV7-9 and TRBJ2-7; 7 nucleotides align to TRBD2. Germline loops: CDR1 SEHNR, CDR2 FQNEAQ (reference sequence). The V gene end was trimmed by 2 bases and the J gene end by 2 bases; junction bases not matched to a gene: 3. The CDR3 sequence is 14 residues long. The chain's CDR3 is CASSLRGEPYEQYF. The DNA of the CDR3 is TGTGCCAGCAGCTTACGGGGGGAGCCCTACGAGCAGTACTTC.

The chain couples TRBV27 to TRBJ1-4; TRBD1 might be the D (5 bases). The V gene lost 5 bases and the J gene lost 0 bases, with 16 bases spanning the gap. Germline V gene sequence: CDR1 MNHEY, CDR2 SMNVEV (reference sequence). This CDR3 has 17 amino acids. CDR3 in amino acids: CASSLGQGFSTNEKLFF. As DNA, the CDR3 is TGTGCCAGCAGTCTCGGCCAGGGCTTCTCAACTAATGAAAAACTGTTTTTT.

The CDR3 DNA is TGTGCCAGCAGTGCCCCTGGGCGGGGTCTCCTTGGGGAAAAACTGTTTTTT. Its protein is CASSAPGRGLLGEKLFF. The J gene is TRBJ1-4, the V gene TRBV6-1; D gene unclear. The CDR3 is 17 amino acids. Deletions cut 4 bases from V and 8 bases from J, with 23 bases between. CDR1 and CDR2 from the germline V gene are MNHNS and SASEGT.

The chain is built from TRBV19 and TRBJ1-6; no clear D gene. The length of the CDR3 is 20 residues. Trimming removed 4 bases from V and 0 bases from J, with 22 bases in between. CDR1 and CDR2 (germline): LNHDA, SQIVND (reference sequence). CDR3 nucleotides: TGTGCCAGTAGTACACCCTCGTCGGGTTCCCTCAGCTCCTATAATTCACCCCTCCACTTT. It is translated as CASSTPSSGSLSSYNSPLHF.